The next 32 T cell receptor beta chains were all read from a single sample in a study of metastatic and nonmetastatic thyroid tumors. Ahead of thyroid surgery, no patient had received treatment of any kind. TCRdb redid the clone calls on the PCR reads using MiXCR. Among about 92,000 clones listed, around 14% were seen once. Sequencing was carried out using blood. The receptor set was obtained from a female donor with papillary thyroid cancer or a benign thyroid nodule (not recorded which). Some clones in this sample may be carry-over from other donors' samples.

At least ten counts were recorded for this clone. This chain connects TRBV6-4 to TRBJ2-3, with a tentative D call TRBD1 (5 bases). CDR3 length: 14 amino acids. Germline CDR1 MRHNA, CDR2 SNTAGT. Trimming stripped 4 bases from V and 4 bases from J, with 12 bases between. CDR3 bases: TGTGCCAGCAGTGTTCAAGGGGTCGCAGATACGCAGTATTTT. Translated, it gives CASSVQGVADTQYF.

This clone was seen many times. The V call is TRBV4-1, the J call TRBJ1-1; the match to TRBD1 covers 8 bases. The CDR3 spans 16 residues. The germline gives CDR1 MGHRA, CDR2 YSYEKL. With 0 bases clipped from V and 3 bases from J, the junction kept 6 bases outside the gene matches. The CDR3 is CASSQELGDRYTEAFF. The CDR3 coding sequence is TGCGCCAGCAGCCAAGAGCTAGGGGACAGGTACACTGAAGCTTTCTTT.

At least ten counts were recorded for this clone. The chain carries TRBV3-1 and TRBJ2-5; no clear D gene. CDR3 length: 12 residues. Germline V gene data show CDR1 as LGHDT and CDR2 as YNNKEL (reference sequence). The V and J ends lost 6 bases and 6 bases respectively, with 11 bases between them. CDR3 coding DNA: TGTGCCAGCAGATCAAGGGTGAAGACCCAGTACTTC. Its translation: CASRSRVKTQYF.

This clone was picked up many times. This chain links TRBV28 with TRBJ1-5, with unresolved D. The CDR3 covers 15 residues. Germline CDR1 MDHEN, CDR2 SYDVKM. The V end was cut by 2 bases, the J end by 0 bases, with 8 bases between. DNA for the CDR3: TGTGCCAGCAGTTTACGTACCGGTAGCAATCAGCCCCAGCATTTT. This codes for CASSLRTGSNQPQHF. Complete variable domain (other parts from reference TRBV28 and TRBJ1-5): DVKVTQSSRYLVKRTGEKVFLECVQDMDHENMFWYRQDPGLGLRLIYFSYDVKMKEKGDIPEGYSVSREKKERFSLILESASTNQTSMYLCASSLRTGSNQPQHFGDGTRLSIL.

A remark on this clone: With a much larger clone just one base away, this may be a read error. The chain joins TRBV5-6 to TRBJ2-7, with a tentative D call TRBD1 (6 bases). The ends were cut back, 4 bases at V and 6 bases at J, with 17 bases in the middle. The CDR3 spans 14 residues. The V gene's germline CDR1 is SGHDT and CDR2 YYEEEE. CDR3 loop: CASSLITGNVEQYF. In DNA, the CDR3 is TGTGCCAGCAGCCTTATTACAGGGAACGTCGAGCAGTACTTC.

In regard to this clone: A much larger clone is a single base away; this may be a read error. V gene TRBV10-1 combines with J gene TRBJ2-1, with 7 nucleotides matching TRBD2. Trimming at V came to 6 bases and at J to 8 bases, leaving 13 bases not matched to a gene. The CDR3 has 15 residues. Per the germline V gene, CDR1 is WNHNN and CDR2 is SYGVQD (reference sequence). The CDR3 loop reads CASSHGTIEVHEQFF. In nucleotides, the CDR3 is TGCGCCAGCAGCCACGGGACTATAGAGGTCCATGAGCAGTTCTTC.

As for this clone: One end of the junction does not line up with germline, which may come from a read error. The V gene is TRBV20-1, the J gene TRBJ2-6, with D possibly TRBD1 on 5 matching bases. Germline values: CDR1 DFQATT, CDR2 SNEGSKA (reference sequence). The CDR3 has 14 amino acids. For the CDR3, the DNA is TGCAGTGCCGATCAACACTCTGGGGCCAACGTCCCGACTTTC. This gives the protein CSADQHSGANVPTF.

This clone was detected only a few times. J is TRBJ2-6 and V is TRBV19; D unresolved. V gave up 7 bases and J gave up 0 bases, with 7 bases separating them. CDR1 and CDR2 (germline): LNHDA, SQIVND (reference sequence). The CDR3 sequence is 14 residues long. The DNA of the CDR3 is TGTGCCAGTACCACGACCTCTGGGGCCAACGTCCTGACTTTC. Its translation is CASTTTSGANVLTF.

This clone was recorded at least ten times. The rearrangement joins TRBV11-1 to TRBJ2-1; 11 positions match TRBD2. The CDR3 is made up of 17 amino acids. Germline lookup yields CDR1 SGHAT and CDR2 FQDESV (reference sequence). The junction had 11 bases not matched to a gene; V was cut back by 4 bases and J by 6 bases. The CDR3: CASSSPVAGGPGNEQFF. Written as DNA, the CDR3 is TGTGCCAGCAGCTCCCCCGTAGCGGGGGGGCCCGGCAATGAGCAGTTCTTC.

The chain recombines TRBV6-5 with TRBJ2-7, with a possible D match to TRBD1 (5 bases). The CDR3 totals 10 residues. The V end was cut by 8 bases, the J end by 3 bases, with 5 bases between. Germline V gene data show CDR1 as MNHEY and CDR2 as SVGAGI. In nucleotides, the CDR3 is TGTGCCAGCCAGGGCTACGAGCAGTACTTC. Protein product: CASQGYEQYF.

There are many counts of this clone. The chain uses TRBV6-2 or TRBV6-3 and TRBJ2-7; D ambiguous. Deletions cut 6 bases from V and 2 bases from J, with 23 bases between. CDR1 MNHEY and CDR2 SVGEGT come from the germline V gene. CDR3 length: 17 residues. This CDR3 reads CASSLSPLGILAYEQYF. The CDR3 DNA sequence: TGTGCCAGCAGCCTCTCCCCCTTGGGAATCCTTGCCTACGAGCAGTACTTC.

Remarks on this clone: A much larger clone differs from this one at a single base, so this may be a read error. CDR3 amino acids: CARSSSWTSGRFF. CDR3 bases: TGTGCCCGCAGCTCGTCGTGGACTAGCGGGCGGTTCTTC. The rearrangement uses TRBV11-2 and TRBJ2-1, with 11 bases aligning to TRBD2. The germline gives CDR1 SGHAT, CDR2 FQNNGV. This CDR3 region has 13 residues.

This clone was found many times. The V and J genes are TRBV27 and TRBJ2-1; 7 nucleotides agree with TRBD1. The CDR3 extends over 18 amino acids. With 2 bases clipped from V and 2 bases from J, the junction kept 12 bases outside the gene matches. Germline loops: CDR1 MNHEY, CDR2 SMNVEV (reference sequence). In DNA, the CDR3 is TGTGCCAGCAGTTTAGCGGGCCAGACAGGGAAAGCCTACAATGAGCAGTTCTTC. It translates to CASSLAGQTGKAYNEQFF.

With respect to this clone: The junction shows a germline mismatch at one end, possibly a read error. The chain is built from TRBV9 and TRBJ1-1, with D unresolved. The CDR3 loop spans 15 amino acids. Germline assignment: CDR1 SGDLS and CDR2 YYNGEE. Here the CDR3 DNA reads TGTGCCAGCATCGTAGGACCCTTGTTGAACACTGAAGCTTTCTTT. This codes for CASIVGPLLNTEAFF. Looking up the rest from reference TRBV9 and TRBJ1-1 gives the full variable domain: DSGVTQTPKHLITATGQRVTLRCSPRSGDLSVYWYQQSLDQGLQFLIQYYNGEERAKGNILERFSAQQFPDLHSELNLSSLELGDSALYFCASIVGPLLNTEAFFGQGTRLTVV.

The chain uses TRBV7-2 and TRBJ1-5, with unresolved D. CDR3 length equals 13 residues. CDR1 SGHTA and CDR2 FQGNSA come from the germline V gene. Trimming took off 5 bases at V and 5 bases at J, with 10 bases between the two ends. CDR3 in amino acids: CASSGCWDQPQHF. CDR3 nucleotide sequence: TGTGCCAGCAGCGGGTGTTGGGATCAGCCCCAGCATTTT.

This clone was detected many times. The J gene is TRBJ2-7, the V gene TRBV6-2 or TRBV6-3, with D possibly being TRBD2 (7 bases). CDR1 and CDR2 from the germline V gene are MNHEY and SVGEGT. Trimming took off 2 bases at V and 0 bases at J, with 11 bases between the two ends. The CDR3 runs to 15 residues. The chain's CDR3 is CASSYRGAASYEQYF. The CDR3 coding sequence is TGTGCCAGCAGTTACCGGGGGGCAGCCTCCTACGAGCAGTACTTC.

This clone occurred many times. The chain joins TRBV19 to TRBJ1-1; D is unresolved. The V end was cut by 0 bases, the J end by 2 bases, with 10 bases between. Germline CDR1 LNHDA, CDR2 SQIVND (reference sequence). CDR3 length: 15 amino acids. The CDR3 spells CASSIDEGPNTEAFF. The CDR3 bases are TGTGCCAGTAGTATAGACGAAGGGCCCAACACTGAAGCTTTCTTT.

This clone was recorded at least ten times. The V call is TRBV5-1, the J call TRBJ2-5, with D maybe TRBD2 (5 bases). Germline CDR1 is SGHRS and CDR2 is YFSETQ. The CDR3 runs 15 residues. Trimming took off 2 bases at V and 1 base at J, with 12 bases between the two ends. The CDR3 is CASSFTRGSQETQYF. CDR3 nucleotide sequence: TGCGCCAGCAGCTTTACTCGGGGTTCCCAAGAGACCCAGTACTTC. Filled out from reference TRBV5-1 and TRBJ2-5, the complete variable domain reads KAGVTQTPRYLIKTRGQQVTLSCSPISGHRSVSWYQQTPGQGLQFLFEYFSETQRNKGNFPGRFSGRQFSNSRSEMNVSTLELGDSALYLCASSFTRGSQETQYFGPGTRLLVL.

This clone was counted ten times or more. The CDR3 protein is CASSLSEGAGEQFF. CDR3 bases: TGCGCCAGCAGCTTGTCCGAGGGGGCGGGTGAGCAGTTCTTC. The chain recombines TRBV5-1 with TRBJ2-1; 7 bases match TRBD1. Germline V CDR1 and CDR2: SGHRS, YFSETQ. CDR3 length: 14 residues. Trimming took 1 base from V and 9 from J; bases not matched to a gene: 7.

This clone was recorded at least ten times. This rearrangement joins TRBV6-1 to TRBJ1-2, with D unclear. V lost 4 bases, J lost 1 base, and 16 bases lay in between. This CDR3 has 16 residues. Looked up from germline, CDR1 is MNHNS and CDR2 is SASEGT. The CDR3 DNA is TGTGCCAGCAGTGGCGACGGAGGCAGCCTTAACTATGGCTACACCTTC. As protein: CASSGDGGSLNYGYTF.

Remarks on this clone: Being one base from a much bigger clone, this may be a read error. The genes are TRBV5-1 and TRBJ2-3, with D uncertain. The V gene's germline CDR1 is SGHRS and CDR2 YFSETQ. The CDR3 loop spans 15 amino acids. V dropped 3 bases and J dropped 0 bases, with 11 bases sitting between them. The CDR3 DNA sequence: TGCGCCAGCAGCTCCCTACCCGACAGCACAGATACGCAGTATTTT. Its protein product is CASSSLPDSTDTQYF.

Comments on this clone: One junction end disagrees with the germline gene, perhaps due to a read error. V usage is TRBV28 and J usage is TRBJ1-6, with D possibly being TRBD1 (5 bases). The CDR3 is made up of 18 amino acids. The germline V gene encodes CDR1 MDHEN and CDR2 SYDVKM. The CDR3 DNA reads as TGTGCCAGCTACGAACAAGGAGGCAGTAGGGGTCAAAATTCACGCCTCCACTTT. Residues: CASYEQGGSRGQNSRLHF.

This clone was seen many times. J is TRBJ2-1 and V is TRBV14; D not certain. Trimming stripped 3 bases from V and 11 bases from J, with 11 bases between. The V gene's germline CDR1 is SGHDN and CDR2 FVKESK. The CDR3 extends over 12 amino acids. The CDR3 region is CASSHPKVKQFF. The CDR3 DNA reads as TGTGCCAGCAGCCACCCCAAGGTTAAGCAGTTCTTC.

This clone was picked up a small number of times. The same CDR3 arises from other DNA sequences in this sample as well. The rearrangement uses TRBV29-1 and TRBJ2-5, with TRBD2 identical over 10 bases. Looked up from germline, CDR1 is SQVTM and CDR2 is ANQGSEA. The CDR3 runs 15 residues. The V and J ends lost 7 bases and 7 bases, in that order; junction bases with no gene match: 15. CDR3 sequence: CSARTSGGIEGTQYF. The CDR3 coding sequence is TGCAGCGCCCGGACTAGCGGCGGGATTGAGGGGACCCAGTACTTC.

This chain links TRBV7-3 with TRBJ2-2, with D possibly called TRBD1 or TRBD2 (5 bases each). The CDR3 has 14 residues. With 4 bases removed from V and 5 bases from J, the gap between germline ends came to 11 bases. The V gene's germline CDR1 is SGHTA and CDR2 FQGTGA. CDR3 protein: CASSSGWGTGELFF. Written as DNA, the CDR3 is TGTGCCAGCAGCTCTGGGTGGGGGACCGGGGAGCTGTTTTTT.

This clone was detected ten times or more. V gene TRBV11-3 combines with J gene TRBJ2-1; D unresolved. The CDR3 has 13 amino acids. The germline V and J ends were trimmed by 5 bases and 9 bases, with 14 bases remaining between them. The germline V gene has CDR1 SGHNT and CDR2 YENEEA. CDR3 nucleotide sequence: TGTGCCAGCAGCCCTTCCCGAGGCGGTGAGCAGTTCTTC. Its translation is CASSPSRGGEQFF.

This clone was detected ten times or more. V and J are TRBV11-1 and TRBJ1-2; D is unclear. The CDR3 contains 13 residues. V gave up 4 bases and J gave up 4 bases, with 10 bases separating them. The germline CDR1 and CDR2 sequences are SGHAT and FQDESV (reference sequence). This CDR3 is CASSSKWPYGYTF. CDR3 in DNA: TGTGCCAGCAGCTCGAAGTGGCCCTATGGCTACACCTTC.

This clone appeared many times. This could be a read error, since a much larger clone is one nucleotide away. Given the absence of the conserved phenylalanine or tryptophan at the CDR3 end, a read error is likely. This chain joins TRBV15 and TRBJ1-2; perhaps TRBD1 as D (6 bases). The CDR3 totals 16 residues. Trimming left V 2 bases short and J 3 bases short, with 16 bases between. Germline-derived CDR1 and CDR2 are LNHNV and YYDKDF (reference sequence). CDR3 nucleotides: TGTGCCACCAGCAGACCTGCCGGGGGCATAGACTATGGCTACACCCTC. This gives the protein CATSRPAGGIDYGYTL.

This clone was seen repeatedly, ten times or more. This sequence joins TRBV13 and TRBJ2-1, with 9 nucleotides matching TRBD2. The J segment lost 10 bases and the V segment lost 4 bases, leaving 8 bases of the junction unmatched. The CDR3 is 14 amino acids. Germline V gene data show CDR1 as PRHDT and CDR2 as FYEKMQ (reference sequence). CDR3 region: CASSWAGGPGEQFF. For the CDR3, the DNA is TGTGCCAGCAGCTGGGCGGGGGGGCCAGGAGAGCAGTTCTTC.

The chain carries TRBV7-2 and TRBJ2-7; no clear D gene. Germline V gene data show CDR1 as SGHTA and CDR2 as FQGNSA. The CDR3 consists of 15 residues. The germline V and J ends were trimmed by 3 bases and 2 bases, with 14 bases remaining between them. CDR3 sequence reads: CASSLVVLLAYEQYF. In DNA, the CDR3 is TGTGCCAGCAGCTTGGTGGTACTCCTCGCCTACGAGCAGTACTTC. Based on the CDR3 plus reference TRBV7-2 and TRBJ2-7, the full variable domain is GAGVSQSPSNKVTEKGKDVELRCDPISGHTALYWYRQSLGQGLEFLIYFQGNSAPDKSGLPSDRFSAERTGGSVSTLTIQRTQQEDSAVYLCASSLVVLLAYEQYFGPGTRLTVT.

Comments on this clone: A read error may be the cause here, since a much bigger clone is one base away. The J gene is TRBJ1-3, the V gene TRBV5-5, with D uncertain. Looked up from germline, CDR1 is SGHKS and CDR2 is YYEKEE (reference sequence). The CDR3 consists of 11 residues. The CDR3 sequence is CASTDGWRTDF. The CDR3 DNA reads as TGTGCCAGCACCGACGGGTGGAGGACTGATTTT.

This clone has more than one count but fewer than ten. Given a much more abundant clone one base away, this may be a read error. Other DNA variants within this sample encode the same CDR3. The rearrangement joins TRBV6-2 or TRBV6-3 to TRBJ2-2; D is possibly TRBD2 (5 bases). This CDR3 comprises 14 residues. V shed 11 bases and J shed 4 bases, with 17 bases lying between them. CDR1 MNHEY and CDR2 SVGEGT come from the germline V gene. CDR3 coding DNA: TGTGCCGGCATACGGGGTGTGGGCACCGGGGAGCTGTTTTTT. Its protein product is CAGIRGVGTGELFF.